This passage covers 26 T cell receptor beta chains from one sample sequenced in a study of spatial heterogeneity in lung cancer. Time point here: sample taken at primary tumor resection. The sequenced material consisted of unsorted whole RNA from tumor, nontumor lung or frozen PBMC. TCRdb re-analysed the 5' RACE reads in MiXCR, keeping a single row per CDR3 protein. The sample includes tens of thousands of distinct CDR3 sequences, approximately 8.2% of them seen just once. The starting material was PBMCs, obtained at surgery. These receptors originate from a male donor with early-stage non-small cell lung cancer.

This clonotype has a handful of counts. V and J are TRBV5-5 and TRBJ1-1; D gene unclear. Trimming stripped 1 base from V and 3 bases from J, with 10 bases between. The germline V gene encodes CDR1 SGHKS and CDR2 YYEKEE (reference sequence). This CDR3 contains 14 residues. In DNA, the CDR3 is TGTGCCAGCAGCTTGACCGGCGGGGACACTGAAGCTTTCTTT. Its translation is CASSLTGGDTEAFF.

This chain joins TRBV28 and TRBJ2-5; D unresolved. Per germline, CDR1 MDHEN and CDR2 SYDVKM. The CDR3 covers 13 residues. Trimming stripped 2 bases from V and 0 bases from J, with 4 bases between. The CDR3 nucleotides are TGTGCCAGCAGTTTAGATGACCAAGAGACCCAGTACTTC. Translated, it gives CASSLDDQETQYF.

A few counts support this clonotype. The J gene is TRBJ2-1, the V gene TRBV11-3; tentatively, D is TRBD1 (6 bases). The CDR3 contains 15 residues. The V gene's germline CDR1 is SGHNT and CDR2 YENEEA. Trimming cost V 2 bases and J 7 bases, with 15 bases left between them. The CDR3 reads CASSLSPWTANEQFF. The CDR3 nucleotides are TGTGCCAGCAGCTTAAGCCCCTGGACAGCTAATGAGCAGTTCTTC.

The chain is built from TRBV9 and TRBJ2-3; TRBD2 matches 7 bases. V lost 4 bases and J lost 5; bases outside the gene matches: 7. The CDR3 length is 14 residues. Per germline, CDR1 SGDLS and CDR2 YYNGEE. The CDR3, as DNA: TGTGCCAGCAGCTTGACTAGCCGGGAAGATACGCAGTATTTT. It specifies CASSLTSREDTQYF. The full variable domain, completed using reference TRBV9 and TRBJ2-3, is DSGVTQTPKHLITATGQRVTLRCSPRSGDLSVYWYQQSLDQGLQFLIQYYNGEERAKGNILERFSAQQFPDLHSELNLSSLELGDSALYFCASSLTSREDTQYFGPGTRLTVL.

In its sample, this clonotype was seen many times. The chain joins TRBV20-1 to TRBJ1-1, with 9 positions matching TRBD1. V trimming: 5 bases; J trimming: 5 bases; junction bases outside the gene matches: 12. The CDR3 covers 15 residues. Germline CDR1 and CDR2: DFQATT and SNEGSKA (reference sequence). This chain's CDR3 is CSAVTLDRGYTEAFF. As DNA, the CDR3 is TGCAGTGCTGTAACCCTGGACAGGGGTTATACTGAAGCTTTCTTT.

At least ten counts were recorded for this clonotype. The chain combines TRBV25-1 with TRBJ2-6; unclear D gene. Trimming cost V 4 bases and J 2 bases, with 12 bases left between them. Germline CDR1 and CDR2: MGHDK and SYGVNS. CDR3 length: 16 amino acids. In DNA, the CDR3 is TGTGCCAGCAGTGGGGGAATACCACCTGGGGCCAACGTCCTGACTTTC. Translation: CASSGGIPPGANVLTF.

This clonotype occurred a few times. The rearrangement joins TRBV9 to TRBJ2-1; 8 nucleotides line up with TRBD1. With V trimmed by 4 bases and J by 8 bases, 5 bases remained unmatched. Germline V gene data show CDR1 as SGDLS and CDR2 as YYNGEE. The CDR3 spans 13 residues. The CDR3 loop reads CASSSGQGDEQFF. The CDR3 DNA follows: TGTGCCAGCAGCTCAGGACAGGGCGATGAGCAGTTCTTC.

This clonotype was counted at least ten times. This chain uses TRBV19 with TRBJ1-6; D perhaps matches TRBD1 (5 bases). The V end was cut by 5 bases, the J end by 11 bases, with 13 bases between. Looked up from germline, CDR1 is LNHDA and CDR2 is SQIVND (reference sequence). The CDR3 contains 13 residues. This chain's CDR3 is CASSGTTETPLHF. The CDR3, as DNA: TGTGCCAGTAGTGGGACTACGGAGACACCCCTCCACTTT. Complete variable domain (other parts from reference TRBV19 and TRBJ1-6): DGGITQSPKYLFRKEGQNVTLSCEQNLNHDAMYWYRQDPGQGLRLIYYSQIVNDFQKGDIAEGYSVSREKKESFPLTVTSAQKNPTAFYLCASSGTTETPLHFGNGTRLTVT.

At least ten counts were recorded for this clonotype. J is TRBJ2-7 and V is TRBV28; D is uncertain. V was cut by 2 bases and J by 4 bases, with 6 bases left in between. Germline CDR1 reads MDHEN; CDR2 reads SYDVKM. The CDR3 extends over 12 amino acids. The chain's CDR3 is CASSLPRYEQYF. As DNA, the CDR3 is TGTGCCAGCAGTTTACCCAGATACGAGCAGTACTTC.

This clonotype was counted between two and nine times. The chain recombines TRBV20-1 with TRBJ2-7, with unresolved D. CDR1 DFQATT and CDR2 SNEGSKA come from the germline V gene (reference sequence). The CDR3 has 13 amino acids. V was clipped by 5 bases and J by 2 bases, with 13 bases between them. The DNA for the CDR3 is TGCAGTGCTGCCCCCCGGGTCCCCTACGAGCAGTACTTC. Its translation: CSAAPRVPYEQYF.

The count of this clonotype is one. Since a much larger clone is just one base distant, this may be a read error. The CDR3 loop is CASSPMPGQGNNEQYF. CDR3 nucleotides: TGTGCCAGCAGCCCAATGCCGGGACAGGGCAACAACGAGCAGTACTTC. The rearrangement joins TRBV7-8 to TRBJ2-7; 9 bases map to TRBD1. Germline assignment: CDR1 SGHVS and CDR2 FQNEAQ. V shed 5 bases, J shed 5 bases, and the junction held 13 bases outside the gene matches. The CDR3 runs to 16 residues.

This clonotype was detected only a few times. The DNA for the CDR3 is TGTGCCAGCAGCCCCCGACTAGCCCAAGGGGTCGGGGAGCTGTTTTTT. It encodes CASSPRLAQGVGELFF. The gene calls are TRBV7-3 and TRBJ2-2; 7 nucleotides align to TRBD2. CDR1 SGHTA and CDR2 FQGTGA come from the germline V gene. The CDR3 loop spans 16 amino acids. The V gene end was trimmed by 5 bases and the J gene end by 7 bases; junction bases not matched to a gene: 13.

Many counts were recorded for this clonotype. The chain has TRBV3-1 and TRBJ2-5; D not certain. There are 12 residues in the CDR3. Between the trimmed V and J ends, which lost 0 bases and 5 bases, there was a span of 4 bases. Germline CDR1 reads LGHDT; CDR2 reads YNNKEL (reference sequence). The CDR3 protein is CASSQDSETQYF. The CDR3 bases are TGTGCCAGCAGCCAAGATTCGGAGACCCAGTACTTC.

There are many counts of this clonotype. V gene TRBV10-3 combines with J gene TRBJ2-7, with TRBD2 identical over 9 bases. Germline-derived CDR1 and CDR2 are ENHRY and SYGVKD. CDR3 length: 18 amino acids. V lost 0 bases to trimming and J lost 2 bases; unmatched junction nucleotides: 11. CDR3 sequence reads: CAISESRTVAGVAYEQYF. The CDR3 DNA sequence: TGTGCCATCAGTGAGTCCCGGACGGTAGCGGGGGTGGCCTACGAGCAGTACTTC.

This clonotype was observed a few times. This rearrangement joins TRBV4-2 to TRBJ2-7, with D tentatively TRBD2 (5 bases). The CDR3 covers 13 residues. CDR1 LGHNA and CDR2 YNFKEQ come from the germline V gene. Trimming removed 6 bases at V and 3 bases at J, with 12 bases between. The CDR3 coding sequence is TGTGCCAGCAGTCCCCGGGAAAGCTACGAGCAGTACTTC. Translated: CASSPRESYEQYF.

This clonotype showed up just a few times. This sequence joins TRBV5-1 and TRBJ1-1; D perhaps matches TRBD1 (5 bases). From germline, CDR1 is SGHRS and CDR2 YFSETQ. The length of the CDR3 is 14 residues. The V gene lost 2 bases and the J gene lost 1 base, with 9 bases spanning the gap. CDR3 nucleotide sequence: TGCGCCAGCAGCTTTGCAGGGTCGAACACTGAAGCTTTCTTT. Translated: CASSFAGSNTEAFF.

This clonotype was seen many times. The V call is TRBV28, the J call TRBJ1-5; 8 bases align to TRBD1. CDR3 length: 16 residues. V dropped 6 bases and J dropped 4; count of bases not matched to a gene: 11. Germline V gene sequence: CDR1 MDHEN, CDR2 SYDVKM. For the CDR3, the DNA is TGTGCCAGCAGGCAAAGGACAGGGCGAGGTAATCAGCCCCAGCATTTT. It is translated as CASRQRTGRGNQPQHF. Looking up the rest from reference TRBV28 and TRBJ1-5 gives the full variable domain: DVKVTQSSRYLVKRTGEKVFLECVQDMDHENMFWYRQDPGLGLRLIYFSYDVKMKEKGDIPEGYSVSREKKERFSLILESASTNQTSMYLCASRQRTGRGNQPQHFGDGTRLSIL.

The chain joins TRBV20-1 to TRBJ2-3, with 9 bases identical to TRBD2. The CDR3 runs to 16 residues. Germline CDR1 reads DFQATT; CDR2 reads SNEGSKA (reference sequence). Trimming removed 5 bases from V and 3 bases from J; junction bases left unmatched: 12. The CDR3 DNA sequence: TGCAGTGCTTACCCCCTGGCGGGAGGGGTTACAGATACGCAGTATTTT. It yields the protein CSAYPLAGGVTDTQYF.

This clonotype was observed a few times. An end of the junction differs from the germline gene, which may be a read error. The V gene is TRBV10-2, the J gene TRBJ2-5, with TRBD2 matching over 7 bases. Germline V gene data show CDR1 as WSHSY and CDR2 as SAAADI. The CDR3 runs 14 residues. The CDR3 region has the DNA TGCGCCAGCAGCATCGGACTAGTCCAAGATACCCAGTACTTC. It encodes CASSIGLVQDTQYF.

This clonotype was seen many times. This chain links TRBV28 with TRBJ2-2, with 10 bases aligning to TRBD1. Germline V CDR1 and CDR2: MDHEN, SYDVKM. The length of the CDR3 is 15 residues. The V segment lost 3 bases and the J segment 6 bases; nucleotides outside the gene matches: 4. The CDR3 region has the DNA TGTGCCAGCAGTTTCCGGGACAGGGGCGCCGGGGAGCTGTTTTTT. The encoded protein is CASSFRDRGAGELFF.

The chain joins TRBV12-3 or TRBV12-4 to TRBJ1-5; 7 bases line up with TRBD1. The J segment lost 1 base and the V segment lost 3 bases, leaving 3 bases of the junction unmatched. The CDR3 consists of 15 residues. The chain's CDR3 is CASSFGTESNQPQHF. The CDR3 nucleotides are TGTGCCAGCAGTTTCGGGACAGAGAGCAATCAGCCCCAGCATTTT.

The chain links TRBV7-2 to TRBJ2-7; D is unresolved. Germline V lookup: CDR1 SGHTA, CDR2 FQGNSA. The CDR3 loop spans 12 amino acids. V was shortened by 9 bases and J by 0 bases, with 9 bases between the two germline ends. The CDR3 region is CASGRSSYEQYF. The CDR3 nucleotides read TGTGCCAGTGGGCGGAGCTCCTACGAGCAGTACTTC.

Only a few counts were recorded for this clonotype. This chain uses TRBV7-9 with TRBJ2-5, with 13 bases matching TRBD2. This CDR3 has 15 amino acids. Germline V gene data show CDR1 as SEHNR and CDR2 as FQNEAQ (reference sequence). V lost 5 bases to trimming and J lost 6 bases; unmatched junction nucleotides: 6. The CDR3 protein is CASSPTSGGAKTQYF. CDR3 DNA sequence: TGTGCCAGCAGCCCCACTAGCGGGGGGGCCAAGACCCAGTACTTC.

This rearrangement joins TRBV29-1 to TRBJ2-1; D is undetermined. CDR1 is SQVTM, CDR2 ANQGSEA, per germline. This CDR3 has 11 amino acids. V lost 6 bases, J lost 4 bases, and 7 bases lay in between. CDR3 protein: CSVEKYNEQFF. DNA for the CDR3: TGCAGCGTAGAGAAGTACAATGAGCAGTTCTTC.

Many counts were recorded for this clonotype. This chain links TRBV3-1 with TRBJ1-1; D remains unclear. Germline V gives CDR1 LGHDT, CDR2 YNNKEL (reference sequence). The CDR3 length is 15 residues. Trimming took off 4 bases at V and 1 base at J, with 13 bases between the two ends. CDR3 bases: TGTGCCAGCAGCCTAAACAACTTCCCGAACACTGAAGCTTTCTTT. Translation gives CASSLNNFPNTEAFF.

This chain connects TRBV7-2 to TRBJ1-2; tentatively, D is TRBD1 (6 bases). Germline CDR1 reads SGHTA; CDR2 reads FQGNSA. V shed 5 bases and J shed 4 bases, with 14 bases lying between them. This CDR3 contains 14 residues. This CDR3 is CASSPRTATYGYTF. The CDR3 DNA reads TGTGCCAGCAGCCCGCGGACAGCTACCTATGGCTACACCTTC.